The 20 T cell receptor beta chains below come from one sample, sequenced in a study of T cell clonality in common variable immunodeficiency. Regarding the study as a whole: Fewer deletions and N-nucleotide insertions were reportedly seen in common variable immunodeficiency TCR beta sequences.

Antigen specificity for these receptors is unknown. Sequencing was performed with immunoSEQ multiplex PCR; in TCRdb, only in-frame clones are kept and a portion is missing. There are around 21,000 clones in the sample, none observed a single time. Source material: peripheral blood mononuclear cells. These receptors originate from a human donor with common variable immunodeficiency.

In its sample, this clone was seen a few times. The read is 3 residues too short to cover the CDR3 end, so that end is filled in from the germline J gene. The V and J genes are TRBV19 and TRBJ2-6, with D uncertain. This CDR3 is 15 amino acids long. Germline CDR1 and CDR2: LNHDA and SQIVND (reference sequence). Trimming stripped 9 bases from V and 0 bases from J, with 12 bases between. Incomplete CDR3 DNA: TGTGCCAGCCGCCCAGGCATCTCTGGGGCCAACGTC. As protein: CASRPGISGANV. The full-length CDR3 reads as CASRPGISGANVLTF.

CDR3 residues: CASRERHLGGNEQFF. Incomplete CDR3 DNA: TGTGCCAGCAGGGAGCGGCATCTCGGGGGGAATGAG. The rearrangement uses TRBV2 and TRBJ2-1; TRBD2 aligns across 7 bases. The read stops 3 residues short of the end of the CDR3; the missing end is completed from the germline J gene. The ends lost 6 bases at V and 7 bases at J; junction bases unmatched: 12. This CDR3 contains 15 residues. Germline-derived CDR1 and CDR2 are SNHLY and FYNNEI. The complete variable domain, with remaining parts taken from reference TRBV2 and TRBJ2-1, reads EPEVTQTPSHQVTQMGQEVILRCVPISNHLYFYWYRQILGQKVEFLVSFYNNEISEKSEIFDDQFSVERPDGSNFTLKIRSTKLEDSAMYFCASRERHLGGNEQFFGPGTRLTVL.

As to this clone: The read comes to an end 3 residues before the CDR3 does, leaving the germline J gene to fill in the end. The chain couples TRBV18 to TRBJ1-2; 12 positions match TRBD1. Germline CDR1 is KGHSH and CDR2 is LQKENI. The CDR3 loop spans 18 amino acids. Trimming took 2 bases from V and 0 from J; bases not matched to a gene: 7. CDR3 protein: CASSPGTGGAGANYGYTF. CDR3 DNA, as far as it was read: TGTGCCAGCTCACCAGGGACAGGGGGCGCGGGCGCTAACTATGGC.

To note about this clone: Read coverage stops 3 residues before the CDR3 terminus; the germline J gene supplies the remainder. The chain uses TRBV2 and TRBJ2-3; TRBD2 agrees at 8 bases. The germline V gene has CDR1 SNHLY and CDR2 FYNNEI. V shed 6 bases, J shed 0 bases, and the junction held 2 bases outside the gene matches. The CDR3 extends over 14 amino acids. The CDR3 region is CASSGGRSTDTQYF. The DNA read from the CDR3 is TGTGCCAGCAGCGGCGGGAGGAGCACAGATACG.

This clone was counted a few times. With the read ending 3 residues before the CDR3 end, the germline J gene is used to fill in that end. V and J are TRBV18 and TRBJ2-7; 8 nucleotides match TRBD1. J was trimmed by 3 bases and V by 4 bases; bases with no gene match: 8. The germline CDR1 and CDR2 sequences are KGHSH and LQKENI. The CDR3 contains 15 residues. Incomplete CDR3 DNA: TGTGCCAGCTCACAAGGGTTCGGACAGGGCTACGAG. This encodes CASSQGFGQGYE. Given in full, the CDR3 is CASSQGFGQGYEQYF.

This clone was found a few times. The CDR3 end is not reached by the read, which stops 3 residues before it; the germline J gene fills it in. The V gene is TRBV23-1, the J gene TRBJ2-7; D is possibly TRBD2 (6 bases). TRBV23-1 is classed as an ORF, of uncertain function. This CDR3 has 15 amino acids. V dropped 8 bases and J dropped 2 bases, with 19 bases sitting between them. The sequenced CDR3 bases are TGCGCCAGCTGGGGGGAGAGGGATCTGGCCTACGAG. Protein: CASWGERDLAYE. The whole CDR3 reads CASWGERDLAYEQYF.

Worth noting for this clone: From the germline J gene comes the end of the CDR3, since the read stops 3 residues before it. The chain links TRBV19 to TRBJ1-2; D perhaps matches TRBD1 (5 bases). The CDR3 runs 11 residues. Germline V lookup: CDR1 LNHDA, CDR2 SQIVND (reference sequence). The sequenced part of the CDR3 DNA is TGTGCCAGTAGTATCGGACAAGGC. Translated: CASSIGQG. In full, the CDR3 is CASSIGQGYTF.

Concerning this clone itself: The read is 3 residues too short to cover the CDR3 end, so that end is filled in from the germline J gene. This sequence joins TRBV5-1 and TRBJ2-3; TRBD2 agrees at 15 bases. Germline V gene sequence: CDR1 SGHRS, CDR2 YFSETQ. V shed 0 bases, J shed 5 bases, and the junction held 4 bases outside the gene matches. This CDR3 comprises 17 residues. CDR3 region: CASSLGTSGGAGDTQYF. CDR3 DNA (partial): TGCGCCAGCAGCTTGGGGACTAGCGGGGGGGCCGGAGATACG.

This clone was seen more than once but under ten times. The read ends 3 residues before the CDR3 terminus; that terminus is restored from the germline J gene. The chain has TRBV19 and TRBJ2-3; 15 nucleotides align to TRBD2. With 4 bases clipped from V and 5 bases from J, the junction kept 4 bases outside the gene matches. This CDR3 has 16 residues. Germline CDR1 is LNHDA and CDR2 is SQIVND (reference sequence). The sequenced part of the CDR3 DNA is TGTGCCAGTAGTAAATGGACTAGCGGGAGGGGAGATACG. This sequence encodes CASSKWTSGRGDT. The full-length CDR3 reads as CASSKWTSGRGDTQYF.

This clone appeared a few times. The read terminates 3 residues before the CDR3 end, so the remaining end is supplied by the germline J gene. Other DNA sequences in this specimen translate into the identical CDR3. The chain combines TRBV7-6 with TRBJ2-1; 11 bases fit TRBD1. V was clipped by 1 base and J by 7 bases; unmatched bases: 9. CDR3 size: 17 residues. Germline V gene sequence: CDR1 SGHVS, CDR2 FNYEAQ. The CDR3 bases that were read are TGTGCCAGCAGCTTAGGGACAGGGGGCGAGGCTACGAATGAG. Amino acid sequence: CASSLGTGGEATNE. The complete CDR3 protein is CASSLGTGGEATNEQFF.

This clone was seen more than once but under ten times. The CDR3 end lies 3 residues beyond the end of the read and is filled in from the germline J gene. This chain joins TRBV7-9 and TRBJ2-1; 9 bases align to TRBD1. The CDR3 is 15 amino acids. Germline assignment: CDR1 SEHNR and CDR2 FQNEAQ (reference sequence). V lost 5 bases, J lost 6 bases, and 8 bases stayed unmatched. The CDR3 is CASSRTGTGRNEQFF. The covered CDR3 bases are TGTGCCAGCAGCCGAACGGGGACAGGGCGCAATGAG. Full variable domain (rest looked up from reference TRBV7-9 and TRBJ2-1): DTGVSQNPRHKITKRGQNVTFRCDPISEHNRLYWYRQTLGQGPEFLTYFQNEAQLEKSRLLSDRFSAERPKGSFSTLEIQRTEQGDSAMYLCASSRTGTGRNEQFFGPGTRLTVL.

About this clone itself: The read terminates 3 residues before the CDR3 end, so the remaining end is supplied by the germline J gene. V usage is TRBV19 and J usage is TRBJ1-5; D remains ambiguous. The CDR3 extends over 16 amino acids. V gave up 0 bases and J gave up 2 bases, with 11 bases separating them. CDR1 is LNHDA, CDR2 SQIVND, per germline (reference sequence). The CDR3 region is CASSIERAFRNQPQHF. The sequenced part of the CDR3 DNA is TGTGCCAGTAGTATAGAACGAGCCTTTCGCAATCAGCCC.

This clone has just a few counts. From the germline J gene comes the end of the CDR3, since the read stops 3 residues before it. The rearrangement links TRBV7-9 to TRBJ1-4, with D maybe TRBD1 (6 bases). Germline-derived CDR1 and CDR2 are SEHNR and FQNEAQ (reference sequence). The V end lost 3 bases, the J end lost 3 bases, and 11 bases lay between the germline ends. The CDR3 extends over 15 amino acids. CDR3 sequence reads: CASSLLQGANEKLFF. The part of the CDR3 DNA that was read is TGTGCCAGCAGCTTGCTACAGGGTGCTAATGAAAAA.

By sample fraction, this clone is medium-sized. Read coverage stops 3 residues before the CDR3 terminus; the germline J gene supplies the remainder. The chain links TRBV29-1 to TRBJ1-1, with 7 bases aligning to TRBD1. Unmatched junction bases numbered 6, after V lost 6 bases and J lost 2 bases. The CDR3 spans 13 residues. The germline V gene encodes CDR1 SQVTM and CDR2 ANQGSEA. CDR3 loop: CSVNRGPNTEAFF. The DNA read from the CDR3 is TGCAGCGTGAACAGGGGCCCAAACACTGAA.

The covered CDR3 bases are TGTGCCAGCAGGGAACAGGGGCCACGAGTGAATGAG. Residues: CASREQGPRVNE. The whole CDR3 region reads CASREQGPRVNEQFF. The chain has TRBV6-1 and TRBJ2-1; 7 nucleotides line up with TRBD1. The sequence runs out 3 residues before the end of the CDR3; the remainder is reconstructed from the germline J gene. Germline V lookup: CDR1 MNHNS, CDR2 SASEGT. J was trimmed by 7 bases and V by 6 bases; bases with no gene match: 12. This CDR3 region has 15 residues.

This clone came up a few times. The read terminates 3 residues before the CDR3 end, so the remaining end is supplied by the germline J gene. The chain joins TRBV18 to TRBJ2-3; D perhaps matches TRBD1 (6 bases). There are 16 residues in the CDR3. Trimming took off 3 bases at V and 2 bases at J, with 15 bases between the two ends. The germline CDR1 and CDR2 sequences are KGHSH and LQKENI. CDR3 sequence: CASSPTRTDNTDTQYF. CDR3 DNA, as far as it was read: TGTGCCAGCTCACCCACCAGGACAGACAACACAGATACG.

A word on this clone: The DNA ends 3 residues before the CDR3 does, and the rest of the CDR3 is filled in from the germline J gene. The genes are TRBV6-7 and TRBJ2-5, with D possibly matching TRBD2 (6 bases). TRBV6-7 qualifies as an ORF whose function is uncertain. CDR3 size: 13 residues. V was clipped by 7 bases and J by 3 bases, with 12 bases between them. CDR3 sequence reads: CASTPPGEETQYF. The covered CDR3 bases are TGTGCCAGCACCCCTCCGGGGGAAGAGACC.

Points on this clone: Read coverage stops 3 residues before the CDR3 terminus; the germline J gene supplies the remainder. This sequence joins TRBV7-6 and TRBJ2-1; 8 positions match TRBD1. The CDR3 spans 15 residues. Germline values: CDR1 SGHVS, CDR2 FNYEAQ. V gave up 4 bases and J gave up 5 bases; unmatched junction bases: 7. The CDR3 region is CASSSRQGLDNEQFF. CDR3 DNA, as far as it was read: TGTGCCAGCAGCTCACGACAGGGGCTGGACAATGAG.

Comments on this clone: The observed sequence ends 3 residues before the CDR3 terminus, with the missing tail filled in from the germline J gene. The rearrangement links TRBV7-9 to TRBJ2-2, with 9 bases matching TRBD2. V lost 1 base and J lost 5; bases outside the gene matches: 2. The germline gives CDR1 SEHNR, CDR2 FQNEAQ (reference sequence). The CDR3 is made up of 15 amino acids. Incomplete CDR3 DNA: TGTGCCAGCAGCTTAGAAGGACTAGCGACCGGGGAG. As protein: CASSLEGLATGE. The full CDR3 is CASSLEGLATGELFF.

About this clone: The read is 3 residues too short to cover the CDR3 end, so that end is filled in from the germline J gene. The rearrangement links TRBV7-9 to TRBJ1-1; a weak D match, TRBD1 (5 bases). This CDR3 comprises 14 residues. Germline loops: CDR1 SEHNR, CDR2 FQNEAQ (reference sequence). V shed 4 bases and J shed 5 bases, with 14 bases lying between them. The CDR3 region is CASSSWAGGTEAFF. The part of the CDR3 DNA that was read is TGTGCCAGCAGCTCCTGGGCGGGGGGGACTGAA.